The clone carrying this T cell receptor (beta chain) was found once. Sequencing was performed with immunoSEQ multiplex PCR; in TCRdb, only in-frame clones are kept and a portion is missing. Among roughly 24,000 clones listed, 82% were seen once. The J segment lost 5 bases and the V segment lost 2 bases, leaving 4 bases of the junction unmatched. The CDR3 loop spans 15 amino acids. CDR1 and CDR2 (germline): MNHNS, SASEGT. The entry originates in a study of control samples from healthy donors and cancer patients. Sequencing was carried out using PBMCs. The chain couples TRBV6-1 to TRBJ2-2; 8 nucleotides line up with TRBD1. The TCR comes from a man aged 55 to 70 with colorectal cancer. In DNA form, the CDR3 reads TGTGCCAGCAGTGAAAGCTGGACAGGGACCGGGGAGCTGTTTTTT. Its protein product is CASSESWTGTGELFF.